Below are 27 T cell receptor beta chains sequenced from a single sample in a study of blood T cell repertoires in COVID-19. Profiling relied on immunoSEQ multiplex PCR, and the TCRdb table lists in-frame clones only, not all of them. The sample has about 75,000 clones; about 87% are singletons. Sequenced input: peripheral blood. The receptors come from a woman aged 45-65 years with acute or convalescent COVID-19.

This chain uses TRBV11-3 with TRBJ2-5; TRBD1 matches at 11 bases. This CDR3 comprises 15 residues. V lost 4 bases, J lost 2 bases, and 3 bases stayed unmatched. Germline CDR1 and CDR2: SGHNT and YENEEA. The DNA for the CDR3 is TGTGCCAGCAGCTCGGGACAGGGGGTTCAAGAGACCCAGTACTTC. Protein product: CASSSGQGVQETQYF. The whole variable domain, filled in from reference TRBV11-3 and TRBJ2-5, reads EAGVVQSPRYKIIEKKQPVAFWCNPISGHNTLYWYLQNLGQGPELLIRYENEEAVDDSQLPKDRFSAERLKGVDSTLKIQPAELGDSAVYLCASSSGQGVQETQYFGPGTRLLVL.

The chain couples TRBV19 to TRBJ1-3; tentatively, D is TRBD1 (6 bases). Germline V lookup: CDR1 LNHDA, CDR2 SQIVND (reference sequence). The CDR3 is made up of 18 amino acids. V was shortened by 6 bases and J by 0 bases, with 21 bases between the two germline ends. The CDR3 region is CASRNYGTTDASGNTIYF. The CDR3 nucleotides are TGTGCCAGTAGAAACTATGGGACAACAGATGCCTCTGGAAACACCATATATTTT.

The table lists this clone with a count of one. The CDR3 region is CASSNGQGNIQYF. The DNA for the CDR3 is TGTGCCAGCAGTAACGGACAGGGAAACATTCAGTACTTC. The chain has TRBV28 and TRBJ2-4; 8 bases are a match to TRBD1. The CDR3 consists of 13 residues. CDR1 MDHEN and CDR2 SYDVKM come from the germline V gene. Unmatched junction bases numbered 3, after V lost 5 bases and J lost 6 bases.

The chain combines TRBV28 with TRBJ1-1; perhaps TRBD1 as D (6 bases). V was shortened by 11 bases and J by 7 bases, with 20 bases between the two germline ends. The CDR3 covers 13 residues. Germline V gene data show CDR1 as MDHEN and CDR2 as SYDVKM. CDR3 sequence: CAAQQGRTGEAFF. CDR3 nucleotide sequence: TGTGCCGCTCAACAGGGTCGGACTGGTGAAGCTTTCTTT.

This chain connects TRBV5-5 to TRBJ2-1; maybe TRBD2 (5 bases). The CDR3 length is 14 residues. Germline assignment: CDR1 SGHKS and CDR2 YYEKEE (reference sequence). Trimming left V 0 bases short and J 3 bases short, with 7 bases between. The chain's CDR3 is CASSLGADYNEQFF. The CDR3 DNA reads TGTGCCAGCAGCTTGGGAGCGGACTACAATGAGCAGTTCTTC.

V gene TRBV5-1 combines with J gene TRBJ2-5; TRBD2 is a possible D gene (5 bases). There are 14 residues in the CDR3. V lost 0 bases and J 1 base, leaving 7 bases between the germline ends. CDR1 and CDR2 from the germline V gene are SGHRS and YFSETQ. The CDR3 bases are TGCGCCAGCAGCTTGGTCGGAGGCCAAGAGACCCAGTACTTC. This sequence encodes CASSLVGGQETQYF.

The J gene is TRBJ1-5, the V gene TRBV18; D is possibly TRBD1 (5 bases). Trimming left V 4 bases short and J 7 bases short, with 14 bases between. The CDR3 length is 14 residues. Germline V gives CDR1 KGHSH, CDR2 LQKENI. The CDR3 loop reads CASSRDSSYQPQHF. The CDR3 DNA reads TGTGCCAGCTCACGGGACTCCTCTTACCAGCCCCAGCATTTT.

V gene TRBV27 combines with J gene TRBJ1-2, with D tentatively TRBD1 (6 bases). CDR3 length: 11 amino acids. Per germline, CDR1 MNHEY and CDR2 SMNVEV (reference sequence). V was pared by 6 bases and J by 5 bases, with 7 bases between. The CDR3, as DNA: TGTGCCAGCAGCCAGGGGTATGGCTACACCTTC. This translates into CASSQGYGYTF.

The gene calls are TRBV6-6 and TRBJ1-6, with 8 bases lining up with TRBD1. The CDR3 totals 14 residues. Trimming took 8 bases from V and 7 from J; bases not matched to a gene: 7. CDR1 is MNHNY, CDR2 SVGAGI, per germline (reference sequence). CDR3 loop: CASADRDQNSPLHF. The DNA for the CDR3 is TGTGCCAGCGCGGACAGGGACCAGAATTCACCCCTCCACTTT.

The chain carries TRBV10-2 and TRBJ1-5; D gene unclear. The V and J ends lost 1 base and 0 bases respectively, with 7 bases between them. Looked up from germline, CDR1 is WSHSY and CDR2 is SAAADI. The CDR3 loop spans 15 amino acids. CDR3 protein: CASSEFGGSNQPQHF. CDR3 nucleotide sequence: TGCGCCAGCAGTGAGTTCGGCGGTAGCAATCAGCCCCAGCATTTT.

The chain carries TRBV27 and TRBJ1-1, with TRBD1 identical over 7 bases. From germline, CDR1 is MNHEY and CDR2 SMNVEV (reference sequence). V lost 3 bases to trimming and J lost 2 bases; unmatched junction nucleotides: 6. CDR3 size: 15 residues. In nucleotides, the CDR3 is TGTGCCAGCAGTTTGGGACAGAACGGCAACACTGAAGCTTTCTTT. This gives the protein CASSLGQNGNTEAFF.

The chain joins TRBV7-8 to TRBJ1-5; D uncertain. V lost 2 bases, J lost 5 bases, and 13 bases lay in between. From germline, CDR1 is SGHVS and CDR2 FQNEAQ. The CDR3 totals 15 residues. The CDR3 nucleotides are TGTGCCAGCAGCTTACGAGGGCTCAGAGATCAGCCCCAGCATTTT. This codes for CASSLRGLRDQPQHF.

The chain is built from TRBV5-4 and TRBJ2-7, with D tentatively TRBD1 (6 bases). CDR1 is SGHNT and CDR2 is YYREEE in the germline V gene (reference sequence). The V end was cut by 2 bases, the J end by 5 bases, with 11 bases between. The CDR3 covers 13 residues. The CDR3 DNA is TGTGCCAGCAGCTTACAGGGCGGCGACGAGCAGTACTTC. Translation: CASSLQGGDEQYF.

The chain is built from TRBV18 and TRBJ2-7, with 7 bases matching TRBD1. Germline V lookup: CDR1 KGHSH, CDR2 LQKENI. J was trimmed by 3 bases and V by 6 bases; bases with no gene match: 8. The length of the CDR3 is 14 residues. Here the CDR3 DNA reads TGTGCCAGCTCTCTCCGACAGGGAGACTACGAGCAGTACTTC. Amino acid sequence: CASSLRQGDYEQYF.

The V call is TRBV7-2, the J call TRBJ1-1, with a possible D match to TRBD1 (6 bases). The length of the CDR3 is 13 residues. Per germline, CDR1 SGHTA and CDR2 FQGNSA. Trimming took 8 bases from V and 6 from J, leaving 16 bases between them. CDR3: CASGKAGGAEAFF. CDR3 nucleotide sequence: TGTGCCAGCGGAAAGGCGGGGGGCGCTGAAGCTTTCTTT. Variable domain in full (rest from reference TRBV7-2 and TRBJ1-1): GAGVSQSPSNKVTEKGKDVELRCDPISGHTALYWYRQSLGQGLEFLIYFQGNSAPDKSGLPSDRFSAERTGGSVSTLTIQRTQQEDSAVYLCASGKAGGAEAFFGQGTRLTVV.

The chain has TRBV28 and TRBJ2-1, with 14 positions matching TRBD2. The CDR3 consists of 18 residues. Germline CDR1 reads MDHEN; CDR2 reads SYDVKM. V lost 6 bases, J lost 10 bases, and 17 bases stayed unmatched. The CDR3: CASSLIPGLAGDSDEQFF. The CDR3 nucleotides read TGTGCCAGCAGCCTTATTCCGGGACTAGCGGGAGATTCGGACGAGCAGTTCTTC.

The genes are TRBV6-1 and TRBJ1-1; 7 bases match TRBD1. With V trimmed by 3 bases and J by 2 bases, 6 bases remained unmatched. This CDR3 contains 15 residues. The germline V gene encodes CDR1 MNHNS and CDR2 SASEGT. The CDR3 bases are TGTGCCAGCAGTGACAGACAGGGAGTAAACACTGAAGCTTTCTTT. Protein: CASSDRQGVNTEAFF.

This rearrangement joins TRBV19 to TRBJ2-2; TRBD2 is a possible D gene (5 bases). Trimming removed 5 bases at V and 0 bases at J, with 7 bases between. Germline loops: CDR1 LNHDA, CDR2 SQIVND (reference sequence). This CDR3 is built from 14 residues. Written as DNA, the CDR3 is TGTGCCAGTAGTCCACTAGCGAACACCGGGGAGCTGTTTTTT. Encoded protein: CASSPLANTGELFF. The full variable domain, in which reference TRBV19 and TRBJ2-2 provide the parts outside the CDR3, is DGGITQSPKYLFRKEGQNVTLSCEQNLNHDAMYWYRQDPGQGLRLIYYSQIVNDFQKGDIAEGYSVSREKKESFPLTVTSAQKNPTAFYLCASSPLANTGELFFGEGSRLTVL.

The V and J genes are TRBV10-1 and TRBJ2-2; TRBD2 agrees at 9 bases. V was clipped by 7 bases and J by 1 base; unmatched bases: 10. From germline, CDR1 is WNHNN and CDR2 SYGVQD (reference sequence). The CDR3 loop spans 17 amino acids. The CDR3 DNA sequence: TGCGCCAGCACGGCGGGTAGCGGGGGAGAGAACACCGGGGAGCTGTTTTTT. Protein sequence: CASTAGSGGENTGELFF.

The CDR3 protein is CASSLAAQDYEQYF. The CDR3 DNA reads TGTGCCAGCAGCTTAGCGGCGCAGGACTACGAGCAGTACTTC. The chain carries TRBV7-2 and TRBJ2-7, with unresolved D. CDR3 length: 14 residues. The ends were cut back, 0 bases at V and 3 bases at J, with 9 bases in the middle. Germline assignment: CDR1 SGHTA and CDR2 FQGNSA. Full variable domain (missing parts from reference TRBV7-2 and TRBJ2-7): GAGVSQSPSNKVTEKGKDVELRCDPISGHTALYWYRQSLGQGLEFLIYFQGNSAPDKSGLPSDRFSAERTGGSVSTLTIQRTQQEDSAVYLCASSLAAQDYEQYFGPGTRLTVT.

On this clone itself: The junction shows a germline mismatch at one end, possibly a read error. The chain links TRBV7-6 to TRBJ2-2; 13 nucleotides align to TRBD2. The germline CDR1 and CDR2 sequences are SGHVS and FNYEAQ. The CDR3 has 15 amino acids. This chain's CDR3 is CASSGTSGNSGELFF. Here the CDR3 DNA reads TGTGCCAGCAGCGGGACTAGCGGGAACAGCGGGGAGCTGTTTTTT.

This clone was seen a handful of times. This chain links TRBV14 with TRBJ2-1; D perhaps matches TRBD2 (6 bases). The V end was cut by 6 bases, the J end by 1 base, with 13 bases between. Germline lookup yields CDR1 SGHDN and CDR2 FVKESK. CDR3 length: 15 residues. The CDR3 DNA follows: TGTGCCAGCAGGTCGACTAGTTCATCCTACAATGAGCAGTTCTTC. It yields the protein CASRSTSSSYNEQFF.

The J gene is TRBJ2-2, the V gene TRBV12-3 or TRBV12-4, with D maybe TRBD2 (6 bases). Deletions cut 5 bases from V and 7 bases from J, with 11 bases between. The CDR3 covers 13 residues. The DNA for the CDR3 is TGTGCCAGCAGTCCCTTCGGGGGCGGGGAGCTGTTTTTT. This translates into CASSPFGGGELFF.

The chain is built from TRBV2 and TRBJ1-5; D is perhaps TRBD1 (6 bases). Germline lookup yields CDR1 SNHLY and CDR2 FYNNEI. This CDR3 is built from 14 residues. The germline V and J ends were trimmed by 6 bases and 11 bases, with 20 bases remaining between them. DNA of the CDR3: TGTGCCAGCAGCTCGGGGGGCCCTCCTTGGTCCCAGCATTTT. Translation: CASSSGGPPWSQHF.

The gene calls are TRBV3-1 (or the pseudogene TRBV3-2) and TRBJ1-2; TRBD1 aligns across 12 bases. In germline, CDR1 is LGHDT, CDR2 YNNKEL (reference sequence). The CDR3 sequence is 15 residues long. V lost 2 bases to trimming and J lost 7 bases; unmatched junction nucleotides: 5. CDR3 DNA sequence: TGTGCCAGCAGCCAACCGGGACAGGGGGCAGCTGGCTACACCTTC. Encoded protein: CASSQPGQGAAGYTF.

The chain is built from TRBV30 and TRBJ1-6; TRBD1 aligns across 9 bases. CDR1 and CDR2 from the germline V gene are GTSNPN and SVGIG (reference sequence). The CDR3 contains 14 residues. J lost 9 bases, V lost 4 bases, and 7 bases had no gene match. The CDR3 DNA reads TGTGCCTGGACAATTGGACAGGGGAGTTCACCCCTCCACTTT. Residues: CAWTIGQGSSPLHF.

A few counts support this clone. The CDR3 protein is CASSVEEDRGINEQFF. CDR3 nucleotide sequence: TGTGCCAGCAGCGTAGAGGAGGACAGGGGGATTAATGAGCAGTTCTTC. The V call is TRBV9, the J call TRBJ2-1, with 10 nucleotides matching TRBD1. Germline V gene sequence: CDR1 SGDLS, CDR2 YYNGEE. V was clipped by 0 bases and J by 7 bases; unmatched bases: 7. The CDR3 runs 16 residues.